This entry features one T cell receptor beta chain sequence. The clone's antigen remains unknown. Nothing much larger sits one base from this clone, and base qualities are not available. Participants in the prospective study were aged roughly 18 to 95 years, lived in more than 20 United States geographic areas, and enrolled through a virtual design. To assign participants to cohorts, the prospective study relied on clinical history that participants themselves reported in a screening survey and a study questionnaire. Recovered participants in ImmuneRACE Cohort 3 were defined by two consecutive negative NP/OP PCR tests, clearance by a healthcare professional, or resolution of symptoms. Mobile phlebotomists in the prospective study collected whole blood, serum and a nasopharyngeal or oropharyngeal swab from every participant. Prospective study participants could optionally give additional blood draws and questionnaires over an approximately two-month period. Prospective study blood samples were shipped either frozen or at room temperature before DNA extraction.

The sample comes from a study of blood T cell repertoires in COVID-19 (dated by TCRdb to the early 2020s). About the study as a whole: Collaborator samples came from the United States, Italy and Spain and covered acute and convalescent phases of COVID-19. The prospective study material was composed of cDNA or gDNA derived from T cells, B-cell-depleted T cells, or PBMCs. The dataset comprised deeply sampled blood TCRbeta repertoires from subjects exposed to, actively infected with, or recovered from COVID-19. The repertoires were released in a freely available public database meant as a resource for research on the immune response to SARS-CoV-2. The samples were drawn from two sources: the first 160 participants of the ongoing ImmuneRACE study, and 1,254 subjects contributed by 6 global collaborators. Nearly every sample came with metadata listing a de-identified subject ID, COVID-19 status, age in years and sex. Where available, HLA class I and class II types were taken from metadata supplied by the sample provider and were not determined by assay-based typing.

The immunoSEQ Assay, a bias-controlled multiplex PCR, was used to amplify TCRbeta CDR3 regions from genomic DNA. The authors' analysis ran thus. Nucleated cell counts per sample were estimated from amplification of reference gene primers within the assay. To quantify the absolute abundance of each unique TCRbeta CDR3 rearrangement, sequence reads were collapsed and filtered. Productive Simpson clonality was computed per sample as the square root of Simpson's diversity index over productive rearrangements. In TCRdb, the immuneACCESS table is reduced to in-frame sequences with V and J assigned. These tables do not hold every clone; where another copy was compared, an unresolved V gene accounts for under half, and the others remain unexplained. That table furnishes V, J and clone size, whereas the DNA furnished D and trimming. This sample lists approximately 220,000 clones; about 90% were detected once. Of the sample, about 1.2% falls within the top ten clones.

Summary of the overall study and its limitations: The amount of clinical and demographic metadata varied by source and participant and was provided uncurated.

The V end gives up 1 base and the J end 4 bases, leaving 7 bases in the junction not matched to a gene. CDR1 and CDR2 (SGHTA, FQGNSA) derive from the germline V gene. From its cysteine to its phenylalanine, the CDR3 spans 15 amino acids. Just the 45-base CDR3 DNA is kept, in frame starting at base 1. This receptor was taken from a young man who had recovered from COVID-19. Sequenced: PBMCs or T cells enriched from blood (not recorded which). The rearranged chain carries TRBV7-2 and TRBJ2-7, with TRBD2 identical over 7 junction bases. CDR3 sequence: CASSLGGGIRYEQYF. At the DNA level, the sequence is TGTGCCAGCAGCTTAGGGGGGGGGATTCGGTACGAGCAGTACTTC.